The clone carrying this T cell receptor (beta chain) was seen at least ten times. As yet, its antigen is unknown. A universal primer site arose from template switching, and cDNA bore unique molecular identifiers. TCRdb fed the 5' RACE reads into MiXCR, producing one record per CDR3 protein. There are 150,000 or so distinct CDR3 sequences in the sample; around 3.5% occur only once, and around 8% lies in the top ten. The data belong to a study of identical twins. Findings and limits, study-wide: Because invariant MAIT and iNKT cells could be present, zero-insertion analyses could be partly confounded.

Deletions cut 0 bases from V and 4 bases from J, with 9 bases between. The CDR3 consists of 14 residues. Per germline, CDR1 MNHEY and CDR2 SVGAGI. The sequenced sample consisted of memory T cells sorted from blood. The receptor comes from a man aged 18 to 30 in good health. The rearrangement joins TRBV6-5 to TRBJ1-1, with D unclear. DNA of the CDR3: TGTGCCAGCAGTTACTCTCCGGGGAGCACTGAAGCTTTCTTT. Amino acid sequence: CASSYSPGSTEAFF.